The 32 T cell receptor beta chains in this list originate from one sample, sequenced in a study of chemoradiotherapy in HPV16-positive cancers. Sequenced by immunoSEQ multiplex PCR; TCRdb stores in-frame clones only, minus some. The sample contains 8,500 to 9,000 clones, around 70% of which appear only once. Sampling was done from a patient who underwent chemoradiotherapy. The receptor set was obtained from a human donor with HPV-associated anogenital cancer.

The J gene is TRBJ2-1, the V gene TRBV5-1; a weak D match, TRBD2 (7 bases). This CDR3 contains 15 residues. Germline CDR1 is SGHRS and CDR2 is YFSETQ. The V and J ends lost 5 bases and 6 bases respectively, with 18 bases between them. The CDR3 spells CASSYNSGGLNEQFF. DNA for the CDR3: TGCGCCAGCAGTTATAATTCCGGGGGGCTCAATGAGCAGTTCTTC.

By sample fraction, this clone is medium-sized. This chain joins TRBV6-7 and TRBJ2-5; a possible D gene is TRBD1 (5 bases). TRBV6-7 counts as an open reading frame of uncertain function. The CDR3 runs 11 residues. V was trimmed by 7 bases and J by 5 bases, leaving 8 bases between them. The CDR3 here is CASTAGETQYF. DNA of the CDR3: TGTGCCAGCACCGCAGGGGAGACCCAGTACTTC.

This clone was counted a single time. The rearrangement links TRBV30 to TRBJ2-1; maybe TRBD2 (7 bases). Germline V lookup: CDR1 GTSNPN, CDR2 SVGIG (reference sequence). The CDR3 consists of 20 residues. Trimming removed 3 bases from V and 0 bases from J, with 27 bases in between. The CDR3 protein is CAWRSNRRGGGTGSYNEQFF. CDR3 coding DNA: TGTGCCTGGAGGAGCAATCGACGAGGGGGGGGGACTGGCTCCTACAATGAGCAGTTCTTC.

The CDR3 DNA is TGTGCCAGCAGCAGACGGACAGGGGGTTTTGAGACCCAGTACTTC. Its protein product is CASSRRTGGFETQYF. This chain connects TRBV14 to TRBJ2-5; TRBD1 matches at 10 bases. CDR3 length: 15 amino acids. Germline loops: CDR1 SGHDN, CDR2 FVKESK. V was pared by 5 bases and J by 5 bases, with 8 bases of the junction left unmatched.

This chain joins TRBV5-1 and TRBJ1-1; TRBD1 matches at 11 bases. Germline trimming cut 5 bases from V and 4 bases from J; bases unmatched to any gene: 4. CDR1 and CDR2 from the germline V gene are SGHRS and YFSETQ. The CDR3 runs to 14 residues. CDR3 DNA: TGCGCCAGCAGACTAGGACAGGGGGCCACTGAAGCTTTCTTT. It codes for CASRLGQGATEAFF.

The chain couples TRBV5-4 to TRBJ2-7; D is possibly TRBD1 (6 bases). CDR1 SGHNT and CDR2 YYREEE come from the germline V gene (reference sequence). This CDR3 has 15 residues. The ends were cut back, 0 bases at V and 6 bases at J, with 16 bases in the middle. Written as DNA, the CDR3 is TGTGCCAGCAGCTTGGAGGCAGGGGCCTTGAGCGAGCAGTACTTC. Protein: CASSLEAGALSEQYF. Based on the CDR3 plus reference TRBV5-4 and TRBJ2-7, the full variable domain is ETGVTQSPTHLIKTRGQQVTLRCSSQSGHNTVSWYQQALGQGPQFIFQYYREEENGRGNFPPRFSGLQFPNYSSELNVNALELDDSALYLCASSLEAGALSEQYFGPGTRLTVT.

This clone appeared once. The J gene is TRBJ1-5, the V gene TRBV2; TRBD1 aligns across 10 bases. This CDR3 region has 16 residues. CDR1 and CDR2 (germline): SNHLY, FYNNEI. The V gene end was trimmed by 6 bases and the J gene end by 1 base; junction bases not matched to a gene: 6. CDR3 amino acids: CASRGQGSLSNQPQHF. CDR3 DNA sequence: TGTGCCAGCAGGGGACAGGGGAGTTTAAGCAATCAGCCCCAGCATTTT.

V usage is TRBV19 and J usage is TRBJ1-1; D uncertain. CDR1 LNHDA and CDR2 SQIVND come from the germline V gene (reference sequence). This CDR3 spans 13 amino acids. Deletions cut 3 bases from V and 2 bases from J, with 7 bases between. In DNA form, the CDR3 reads TGTGCCAGTAGTATGACGGTAAACACTGAAGCTTTCTTT. Protein product: CASSMTVNTEAFF. The variable domain in full, completed from reference TRBV19 and TRBJ1-1, reads DGGITQSPKYLFRKEGQNVTLSCEQNLNHDAMYWYRQDPGQGLRLIYYSQIVNDFQKGDIAEGYSVSREKKESFPLTVTSAQKNPTAFYLCASSMTVNTEAFFGQGTRLTVV.

This clone appeared a few times. J is TRBJ1-6 and V is TRBV2; D gene uncertain. Germline values: CDR1 SNHLY, CDR2 FYNNEI. Deletions cut 7 bases from V and 8 bases from J, with 15 bases between. This CDR3 spans 14 amino acids. The CDR3 DNA reads TGTGCCAGCACTGACCAACAGTCCTATTCACCCCTCCACTTT. Its translation: CASTDQQSYSPLHF.

The CDR3 sequence is CATSRDLGEETQYF. In DNA, the CDR3 is TGTGCCACCAGCAGAGATTTGGGGGAAGAGACCCAGTACTTC. This rearrangement joins TRBV15 to TRBJ2-5; D possibly matches TRBD1 or TRBD2 (5 bases each). Germline lookup yields CDR1 LNHNV and CDR2 YYDKDF (reference sequence). The CDR3 has 14 amino acids. Trimming took 0 bases from V and 3 from J, leaving 8 bases between them. The full variable domain, completed using reference TRBV15 and TRBJ2-5, is DAMVIQNPRYQVTQFGKPVTLSCSQTLNHNVMYWYQQKSSQAPKLLFHYYDKDFNNEADTPDNFQSRRPNTSFCFLDIRSPGLGDTAMYLCATSRDLGEETQYFGPGTRLLVL.

CDR3 nucleotides: TGTGCCAGCAGCCCCGGACCCGAGACTAGCTCCTACGAGCAGTACTTC. Amino acid sequence: CASSPGPETSSYEQYF. This chain links TRBV7-2 with TRBJ2-7, with D possibly TRBD2 on 6 matching bases. V was pared by 5 bases and J by 0 bases, with 17 bases between. Germline-derived CDR1 and CDR2 are SGHTA and FQGNSA. The CDR3 covers 16 residues.

V usage is TRBV6-5 and J usage is TRBJ1-6, with TRBD1 matching over 11 bases. Per germline, CDR1 MNHEY and CDR2 SVGAGI. There are 15 residues in the CDR3. V was clipped by 7 bases and J by 8 bases; unmatched bases: 7. The CDR3: CASKRDRGNYSPLHF. The CDR3 DNA reads as TGTGCCAGCAAGAGGGACAGGGGGAATTATTCACCCCTCCACTTT.

The chain uses TRBV7-2 and TRBJ2-3; 8 nucleotides match TRBD2. The junction had 3 bases not matched to a gene; V was cut back by 1 base and J by 6 bases. CDR3 length: 14 residues. The germline gives CDR1 SGHTA, CDR2 FQGNSA. CDR3 amino acids: CASSLEGLGDTQYF. CDR3 DNA: TGTGCCAGCAGCTTAGAGGGACTAGGGGATACGCAGTATTTT.

The chain uses TRBV6-1 and TRBJ1-4; D gene ambiguous. Trimming shortened V by 7 bases and J by 1 base, and 13 bases separated the two germline ends. This CDR3 region has 15 residues. Germline loops: CDR1 MNHNS, CDR2 SASEGT. The CDR3 sequence is CASTSLGLTNEKLFF. CDR3 nucleotides: TGTGCCAGCACCTCCCTCGGGCTAACTAATGAAAAACTGTTTTTT.

This chain connects TRBV15 to TRBJ2-1; 7 bases match TRBD1. Germline values: CDR1 LNHNV, CDR2 YYDKDF (reference sequence). CDR3 length equals 15 residues. V lost 4 bases to trimming and J lost 7 bases; unmatched junction nucleotides: 10. The CDR3 reads CATSIPATGTNEQFF. The CDR3 nucleotides are TGTGCCACCAGCATCCCGGCGACAGGGACAAATGAGCAGTTCTTC.

V gene TRBV5-1 combines with J gene TRBJ2-5; D possibly corresponds to TRBD1 (6 bases). V lost 4 bases, J lost 5 bases, and 6 bases lay in between. The CDR3 is 11 residues long. Germline V CDR1 and CDR2: SGHRS, YFSETQ. CDR3 sequence reads: CASSTGETQYF. In nucleotides, the CDR3 is TGCGCCAGCAGCACAGGGGAGACCCAGTACTTC.

There are a few counts of this clone. V usage is TRBV11-1 and J usage is TRBJ1-2; 10 positions match TRBD1. This CDR3 is 16 amino acids long. Germline assignment: CDR1 SGHAT and CDR2 FQDESV (reference sequence). V shed 0 bases and J 5 bases; nucleotides not matched to a gene: 6. The chain's CDR3 is CASSLAGTGAVYGYTF. The CDR3 DNA reads TGTGCCAGCAGCTTAGCCGGGACAGGGGCAGTATATGGCTACACCTTC.

V gene TRBV7-2 combines with J gene TRBJ2-7; 7 bases match TRBD1. The germline gives CDR1 SGHTA, CDR2 FQGNSA. J lost 4 bases, V lost 5 bases, and 5 bases had no gene match. This CDR3 comprises 13 residues. The CDR3 nucleotides are TGTGCCAGCAGCCAGGGACAGTCGTACGAGCAGTACTTC. Its protein product is CASSQGQSYEQYF.

J is TRBJ1-5 and V is TRBV4-1, with D possibly being TRBD1 (6 bases). The CDR3 contains 15 residues. CDR1 is MGHRA, CDR2 YSYEKL, per germline. V shed 1 base and J shed 6 bases, with 13 bases lying between them. The CDR3 is CASSQVRGAAQPQHF. CDR3 nucleotides: TGCGCCAGCAGCCAAGTTCGGGGGGCGGCTCAGCCCCAGCATTTT.

The chain has TRBV15 and TRBJ1-2; D uncertain. Germline assignment: CDR1 LNHNV and CDR2 YYDKDF (reference sequence). This CDR3 spans 15 amino acids. The V end was cut by 1 base, the J end by 10 bases, with 19 bases between. The CDR3: CATSRVTRAEGNYTF. The DNA of the CDR3 is TGTGCCACCAGCAGAGTTACTCGGGCAGAAGGAAACTACACCTTC.

The sample holds a few counts of this clone. V is TRBV2 and J is TRBJ2-2; the match to TRBD2 covers 9 bases. CDR1 and CDR2 from the germline V gene are SNHLY and FYNNEI. This CDR3 has 17 amino acids. The J segment lost 3 bases and the V segment lost 2 bases, leaving 7 bases of the junction unmatched. CDR3 sequence: CASSELLAGGDTGELFF. The DNA of the CDR3 is TGTGCCAGCAGTGAATTACTCGCGGGGGGGGACACCGGGGAGCTGTTTTTT.

The V gene is TRBV10-3, the J gene TRBJ1-2; TRBD1 matches at 12 bases. CDR3 length: 12 residues. Unmatched junction bases numbered 3, after V lost 8 bases and J lost 8 bases. Germline V CDR1 and CDR2: ENHRY, SYGVKD. The CDR3 sequence: CAIGTGGGGYTF. CDR3 sequence (DNA): TGTGCCATCGGGACAGGGGGCGGCGGCTACACCTTC.

In DNA, the CDR3 is TGTGCCAGCAACCCTGTTAGATCCTTCTCCTACAATGAGCAGTTCTTC. Protein product: CASNPVRSFSYNEQFF. The V call is TRBV28, the J call TRBJ2-1, with D unresolved. V dropped 7 bases and J dropped 0 bases, with 16 bases sitting between them. The CDR3 runs 16 residues. Germline CDR1 is MDHEN and CDR2 is SYDVKM.

The V call is TRBV4-3, the J call TRBJ1-1; D gene unclear. CDR1 and CDR2 (germline): LGHNA, YSLEER. The CDR3 is made up of 15 amino acids. Trimming took 4 bases from V and 1 from J, leaving 13 bases between them. This CDR3 reads CASSPEGVRNTEAFF. Written as DNA, the CDR3 is TGCGCCAGCAGCCCAGAGGGAGTTAGGAACACTGAAGCTTTCTTT.

The chain employs TRBV2 and TRBJ2-5, with a weak D call TRBD1 (5 bases). The CDR3 runs 13 residues. Germline lookup yields CDR1 SNHLY and CDR2 FYNNEI. Trimming removed 7 bases at V and 1 base at J, with 10 bases between. CDR3 bases: TGTGCCAGCATACTACAGGCCCAAGAGACCCAGTACTTC. Protein: CASILQAQETQYF.

A remark on this clone: At one end, the junction sequence differs from germline, possibly due to a read error. The chain carries TRBV7-2 and TRBJ2-1; the match to TRBD2 covers 9 bases. The CDR3 is 16 residues long. Germline CDR1 is SGHTA and CDR2 is FQGNSA. This chain's CDR3 is CASSLAGRPPYNEQFF. The CDR3 DNA follows: TGTGCCAGCAGCCTAGCGGGGCGCCCTCCTTACAATGAGCAGTTCTTC.

The chain employs TRBV5-1 and TRBJ1-2; possibly TRBD1 for D (6 bases). The germline V gene encodes CDR1 SGHRS and CDR2 YFSETQ. CDR3 length equals 14 residues. Trimming removed 0 bases at V and 3 bases at J, with 9 bases between. CDR3 in DNA: TGCGCCAGCAGCTTGGCAGGGGCGGACTATGGCTACACCTTC. The encoded protein is CASSLAGADYGYTF.

The chain joins TRBV30 to TRBJ2-7; a weak D match, TRBD1 (5 bases). The CDR3 is 13 amino acids. Trimming left V 3 bases short and J 1 base short, with 10 bases between. The germline V gene encodes CDR1 GTSNPN and CDR2 SVGIG (reference sequence). CDR3: CAWRQTASYEQYF. In DNA, the CDR3 is TGTGCCTGGAGACAGACAGCATCCTACGAGCAGTACTTC.

The chain joins TRBV7-3 to TRBJ2-2; 12 bases line up with TRBD2. CDR1 is SGHTA and CDR2 is FQGTGA in the germline V gene. V was pared by 5 bases and J by 6 bases, with 7 bases of the junction left unmatched. The CDR3 covers 16 residues. Here the CDR3 reads CASSISSGGAAGELFF. The DNA of the CDR3 is TGTGCCAGCAGCATATCTAGCGGGGGGGCCGCCGGGGAGCTGTTTTTT.

The chain has TRBV4-2 and TRBJ2-1, with 11 bases fitting TRBD2. Trimming took 0 bases from V and 5 from J; bases not matched to a gene: 12. This CDR3 has 19 amino acids. Germline V CDR1 and CDR2: LGHNA, YNFKEQ. The CDR3 region has the DNA TGTGCCAGCAGCCAAGATCTAGTAGCGGGGGGGTCTTCTCACAATGAGCAGTTCTTC. Its protein is CASSQDLVAGGSSHNEQFF.

V usage is TRBV30 and J usage is TRBJ1-1; D is undetermined. Germline-derived CDR1 and CDR2 are GTSNPN and SVGIG (reference sequence). V was trimmed by 0 bases and J by 6 bases, leaving 17 bases between them. CDR3 length: 15 residues. CDR3 loop: CAWSVLWGMRPEAFF. The CDR3 coding sequence is TGTGCCTGGAGTGTACTATGGGGAATGAGGCCTGAAGCTTTCTTT.

The chain is built from TRBV15 and TRBJ1-2; D possibly corresponds to TRBD1 (5 bases). The V end was cut by 0 bases, the J end by 4 bases, with 15 bases between. The CDR3 spans 16 residues. Looked up from germline, CDR1 is LNHNV and CDR2 is YYDKDF (reference sequence). The CDR3 sequence: CATSRDTGQGTYGYTF. The DNA for the CDR3 is TGTGCCACCAGCAGAGATACGGGGCAGGGAACCTATGGCTACACCTTC. The full variable domain, with the rest looked up from reference TRBV15 and TRBJ1-2, is DAMVIQNPRYQVTQFGKPVTLSCSQTLNHNVMYWYQQKSSQAPKLLFHYYDKDFNNEADTPDNFQSRRPNTSFCFLDIRSPGLGDTAMYLCATSRDTGQGTYGYTFGSGTRLTVV.